The clone carrying this TCR beta chain was seen just once. A COVID-19 case was met by exposed participants within 2 weeks before study entry. TCRdb's copy holds only in-frame clones and misses some; the assay was immunoSEQ multiplex PCR. The sample consists of about 320,000 clones, 85% of them appearing once. The CDR3 runs 12 residues. Trimming shortened V by 5 bases and J by 4 bases, and 9 bases separated the two germline ends. Germline V gives CDR1 SNHLY, CDR2 FYNNEI. These data belong to a study of blood T cell repertoires in COVID-19. The rearrangement uses TRBV2 and TRBJ2-7; weak D call: TRBD1 (6 bases). Sequencing was performed on PBMCs or T cells enriched from blood (not recorded which). The source of this sequence is a woman aged 25 to 39 who had been exposed to COVID-19. CDR3 in DNA: TGTGCCAGCAGTAGGACAGTATACGAGCAGTACTTC. This codes for CASSRTVYEQYF.